Following are 5 T cell receptor beta chains from one sample sequenced in a study of Tregs in tolerant kidney transplant recipients. Sequencing was performed with immunoSEQ multiplex PCR; in TCRdb, only in-frame clones are kept and a portion is missing. The sample contains about 240,000 clones, approximately 84% of which appear only once. Sequencing used CD4+ T cells from blood. These receptors all stem from a human donor in good health.

The chain joins TRBV10-1 to TRBJ2-7; D unclear. The germline CDR1 and CDR2 sequences are WNHNN and SYGVQD (reference sequence). CDR3 length: 15 residues. Trimming left V 0 bases short and J 4 bases short, with 13 bases between. The CDR3 protein is CASSESIAGIYEQYF. CDR3 DNA: TGCGCCAGCAGTGAGTCGATAGCAGGAATTTACGAGCAGTACTTC.

The J gene is TRBJ2-2, the V gene TRBV7-2, with D perhaps TRBD2 (6 bases). V was pared by 1 base and J by 5 bases, with 14 bases between. The CDR3 has 16 amino acids. Germline lookup yields CDR1 SGHTA and CDR2 FQGNSA. CDR3 protein: CASSLGSGLETGELFF. The CDR3 region has the DNA TGTGCCAGCAGCTTAGGTAGCGGCCTAGAAACCGGGGAGCTGTTTTTT. The whole variable domain, filled in from reference TRBV7-2 and TRBJ2-2, reads GAGVSQSPSNKVTEKGKDVELRCDPISGHTALYWYRQSLGQGLEFLIYFQGNSAPDKSGLPSDRFSAERTGGSVSTLTIQRTQQEDSAVYLCASSLGSGLETGELFFGEGSRLTVL.

The chain recombines TRBV6-5 with TRBJ2-3; D perhaps matches TRBD2 (5 bases). V was pared by 6 bases and J by 0 bases, with 7 bases between. The CDR3 covers 13 residues. The V gene's germline CDR1 is MNHEY and CDR2 SVGAGI. This CDR3 is CASSGGSTDTQYF. CDR3 in DNA: TGTGCCAGCAGCGGCGGGAGCACAGATACGCAGTATTTT.

This clone was recorded only once. V and J are TRBV2 and TRBJ1-5; possible D gene TRBD1, 6 bases. CDR1 is SNHLY, CDR2 FYNNEI, per germline. Deletions cut 6 bases from V and 0 bases from J, with 15 bases between. The CDR3 contains 16 residues. CDR3 sequence: CASREREGDSNQPQHF. The CDR3 nucleotides are TGTGCCAGCAGAGAAAGGGAGGGGGATAGCAATCAGCCCCAGCATTTT.

The chain links TRBV18 to TRBJ1-1, with 12 bases matching TRBD1. The V gene's germline CDR1 is KGHSH and CDR2 LQKENI. V lost 5 bases to trimming and J lost 7 bases; unmatched junction nucleotides: 5. The CDR3 length is 14 residues. CDR3 coding DNA: TGTGCCAGCTCAATGGGACAGGGGGCGAGTGAAGCTTTCTTT. Translated, it gives CASSMGQGASEAFF.